The 20 T cell receptor beta chains below were found in one sample sequenced in a study of Tregs in tolerant kidney transplant recipients. Repertoires were generated with immunoSEQ multiplex PCR, while TCRdb's copy carries only in-frame clones and drops some. The data hold about 110,000 clones, with almost 90% observed a single time. The sequences come from CD4+ T cells from blood, collected before the transplant. These TCRs come from a human donor who received a combined kidney and bone marrow transplant.

This chain uses TRBV5-6 with TRBJ1-4; 7 nucleotides align to TRBD1. V was clipped by 4 bases and J by 5 bases; unmatched bases: 5. CDR3 length: 14 residues. CDR1 is SGHDT, CDR2 YYEEEE, per germline. CDR3 nucleotide sequence: TGTGCCAGCAGCCGACTCAGGGGGAATGAAAAACTGTTTTTT. Residues: CASSRLRGNEKLFF.

The rearrangement uses TRBV5-1 and TRBJ2-5, with 8 bases fitting TRBD1. The V gene end was trimmed by 4 bases and the J gene end by 1 base; junction bases not matched to a gene: 9. The CDR3 contains 16 residues. The germline V gene has CDR1 SGHRS and CDR2 YFSETQ. The CDR3 region is CASSPRTGRTQETQYF. The CDR3 nucleotides read TGCGCCAGCAGCCCGCGGACAGGGAGGACCCAAGAGACCCAGTACTTC.

J is TRBJ1-2 and V is TRBV18, with D maybe TRBD1 (5 bases). V lost 2 bases, J lost 4 bases, and 8 bases lay in between. The CDR3 extends over 13 amino acids. Germline CDR1 reads KGHSH; CDR2 reads LQKENI. The chain's CDR3 is CASSPRDSYGYTF. The CDR3 DNA reads as TGTGCCAGCTCACCAAGAGACAGCTATGGCTACACCTTC.

This chain links TRBV5-4 with TRBJ1-1; unclear D gene. Germline V CDR1 and CDR2: SGHNT, YYREEE (reference sequence). The V end was cut by 4 bases, the J end by 2 bases, with 9 bases between. The CDR3 consists of 13 residues. The CDR3 DNA reads as TGTGCCAGCAGCCCTCTTAGAAACACTGAAGCTTTCTTT. Amino acid sequence: CASSPLRNTEAFF.

V gene TRBV6-5 combines with J gene TRBJ2-5; D possibly corresponds to TRBD2 (6 bases). Per germline, CDR1 MNHEY and CDR2 SVGAGI. This CDR3 is built from 13 residues. Trimming took off 6 bases at V and 7 bases at J, with 15 bases between the two ends. The CDR3 loop reads CASSQAGFGTQYF. CDR3 DNA: TGTGCCAGCAGCCAGGCGGGGTTTGGGACCCAGTACTTC.

The V and J genes are TRBV5-1 and TRBJ2-3; D perhaps matches TRBD1 (6 bases). Germline CDR1 and CDR2: SGHRS and YFSETQ. V was trimmed by 0 bases and J by 5 bases, leaving 13 bases between them. There are 15 residues in the CDR3. The DNA for the CDR3 is TGCGCCAGCAGCTTGGCCGGGCTAGGGGGAGATACGCAGTATTTT. It translates to CASSLAGLGGDTQYF.

V usage is TRBV7-8 and J usage is TRBJ2-7, with a possible D match to TRBD2 (5 bases). From germline, CDR1 is SGHVS and CDR2 FQNEAQ. This CDR3 region has 15 residues. Trimming took 10 bases from V and 4 from J, leaving 23 bases between them. The CDR3 DNA is TGTGCCACCTGGCCATTCGGGATGATGGGGTACGAGCAGTACTTC. Amino acids: CATWPFGMMGYEQYF.

This chain joins TRBV7-9 and TRBJ2-3, with 8 bases aligning to TRBD2. The germline V gene has CDR1 SEHNR and CDR2 FQNEAQ (reference sequence). CDR3 size: 15 residues. With V trimmed by 6 bases and J by 6 bases, 11 bases remained unmatched. The CDR3 coding sequence is TGTGCCAGCAGTCGAGCCGGGGGGGTTAGTGATACGCAGTATTTT. It codes for CASSRAGGVSDTQYF.

The V call is TRBV5-5, the J call TRBJ2-7; tentative D call: TRBD1 (5 bases). This CDR3 contains 13 residues. Per germline, CDR1 SGHKS and CDR2 YYEKEE (reference sequence). Trimming stripped 4 bases from V and 1 base from J, with 9 bases between. The CDR3 region is CASSLQGSYEQYF. The CDR3 nucleotides are TGTGCCAGCAGCCTCCAGGGTTCCTACGAGCAGTACTTC. The whole variable domain, filled in from reference TRBV5-5 and TRBJ2-7, reads DAGVTQSPTHLIKTRGQQVTLRCSPISGHKSVSWYQQVLGQGPQFIFQYYEKEERGRGNFPDRFSARQFPNYSSELNVNALLLGDSALYLCASSLQGSYEQYFGPGTRLTVT.

The chain employs TRBV7-7 and TRBJ2-5; 11 nucleotides match TRBD1. In germline, CDR1 is SSHAT, CDR2 FNYEAQ (reference sequence). The CDR3 sequence is 14 residues long. The ends lost 4 bases at V and 5 bases at J; junction bases unmatched: 3. The CDR3 here is CASSSGTGGETQYF. The CDR3, as DNA: TGTGCCAGCAGCTCCGGGACAGGGGGGGAGACCCAGTACTTC.

The CDR3 loop reads CASSPAGGRAETQYF. As DNA, the CDR3 is TGTGCCAGCAGCCCCGCCGGCGGGAGGGCAGAGACCCAGTACTTC. The gene calls are TRBV5-4 and TRBJ2-5; 9 bases are shared with TRBD2. CDR1 is SGHNT and CDR2 is YYREEE in the germline V gene (reference sequence). The CDR3 has 15 residues. V was pared by 4 bases and J by 4 bases, with 8 bases of the junction left unmatched.

The rearrangement joins TRBV30 to TRBJ1-2, with D maybe TRBD1 (5 bases). Trimming left V 0 bases short and J 8 bases short, with 16 bases between. The CDR3 has 14 amino acids. Germline lookup yields CDR1 GTSNPN and CDR2 SVGIG (reference sequence). The DNA for the CDR3 is TGTGCCTGGAGTGTCGGAGGGGCTGGAAGAGGCTACACCTTC. It codes for CAWSVGGAGRGYTF.

The chain is built from TRBV4-3 and TRBJ2-4, with TRBD2 identical over 8 bases. The CDR3 is 15 residues long. Losses at the gene ends were 1 base for V and 7 bases for J; bases not matched to a gene: 6. In germline, CDR1 is LGHNA, CDR2 YSLEER. The CDR3 DNA follows: TGCGCCAGCAGCCAAGCGGGAGGGCCCTCGAACATTCAGTACTTC. This codes for CASSQAGGPSNIQYF.

This clone came up once. The V gene is TRBV9, the J gene TRBJ1-5; tentative D call: TRBD1 (6 bases). The CDR3 totals 13 residues. V lost 9 bases to trimming and J lost 10 bases, with 20 bases between them. From germline, CDR1 is SGDLS and CDR2 YYNGEE. The CDR3 loop reads CATSEGVMGPQHF. Here the CDR3 DNA reads TGTGCCACCTCAGAGGGGGTCATGGGACCCCAGCATTTT. Based on the CDR3 plus reference TRBV9 and TRBJ1-5, the full variable domain is DSGVTQTPKHLITATGQRVTLRCSPRSGDLSVYWYQQSLDQGLQFLIQYYNGEERAKGNILERFSAQQFPDLHSELNLSSLELGDSALYFCATSEGVMGPQHFGDGTRLSIL.

The gene calls are TRBV4-1 and TRBJ2-5; D uncertain. The ends were cut back, 1 base at V and 5 bases at J, with 11 bases in the middle. CDR1 and CDR2 from the germline V gene are MGHRA and YSYEKL. This CDR3 is 14 amino acids long. Here the CDR3 DNA reads TGCGCCAGCAGCCAAGGGCTCCTGAGGGAGACCCAGTACTTC. It encodes CASSQGLLRETQYF.

The rearrangement joins TRBV6-5 to TRBJ1-2; D not resolved. This CDR3 comprises 13 residues. V gave up 7 bases and J gave up 3 bases, with 12 bases separating them. Looked up from germline, CDR1 is MNHEY and CDR2 is SVGAGI. CDR3 protein: CASTLRGDYGYTF. Written as DNA, the CDR3 is TGTGCCAGCACCCTCCGGGGAGACTATGGCTACACCTTC.

A single count supports this clone. CDR3 protein: CSVAGEGGVGSYEQYF. DNA of the CDR3: TGCAGCGTTGCGGGGGAAGGGGGCGTGGGTTCCTACGAGCAGTACTTC. V gene TRBV29-1 combines with J gene TRBJ2-7, with D perhaps matching TRBD1 (7 bases). The CDR3 is 16 residues long. The V and J ends lost 4 bases and 1 base respectively, with 20 bases between them. Germline assignment: CDR1 SQVTM and CDR2 ANQGSEA.

In this sample, this clone turned up a few times. The CDR3 bases are TGCGCCAGCAGCTGGGGACAGGGTGACGGCTACACCTTC. Its protein is CASSWGQGDGYTF. The V gene is TRBV5-1, the J gene TRBJ1-2, with 9 nucleotides matching TRBD1. This CDR3 spans 13 amino acids. The V gene end was trimmed by 3 bases and the J gene end by 8 bases; junction bases not matched to a gene: 5. Germline loops: CDR1 SGHRS, CDR2 YFSETQ.

The chain is built from TRBV21-1 and TRBJ2-2; TRBD1 was called by the table and not checked on the DNA. TRBV21-1 is listed as a pseudogene. The CDR3 is made up of 18 amino acids. This CDR3 is CASSSPAWTGPLSGELFF. Here the CDR3 DNA reads TGTGCCAGCAGCTCGCCGGCCTGGACAGGCCCCTTATCCGGGGAGCTGTTTTTT.

The genes are TRBV18 and TRBJ2-7; 7 bases map to TRBD1. V lost 3 bases and J lost 2; bases outside the gene matches: 4. Looked up from germline, CDR1 is KGHSH and CDR2 is LQKENI. The CDR3 totals 14 residues. CDR3 residues: CASSPGQVTYEQYF. The CDR3 coding sequence is TGTGCCAGCTCACCCGGACAGGTAACCTACGAGCAGTACTTC.